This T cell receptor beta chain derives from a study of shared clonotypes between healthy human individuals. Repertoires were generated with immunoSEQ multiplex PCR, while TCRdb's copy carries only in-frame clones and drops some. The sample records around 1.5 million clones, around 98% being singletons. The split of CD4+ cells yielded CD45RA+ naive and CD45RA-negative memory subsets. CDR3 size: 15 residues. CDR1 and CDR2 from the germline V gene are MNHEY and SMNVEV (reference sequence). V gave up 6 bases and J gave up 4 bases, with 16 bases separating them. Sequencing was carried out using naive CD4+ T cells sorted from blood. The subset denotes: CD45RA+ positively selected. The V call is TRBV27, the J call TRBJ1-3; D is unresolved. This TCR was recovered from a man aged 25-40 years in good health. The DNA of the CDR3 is TGTGCCAGCAGCCTACGATGGACGAAAGGAAACACCATATATTTT. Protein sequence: CASSLRWTKGNTIYF.